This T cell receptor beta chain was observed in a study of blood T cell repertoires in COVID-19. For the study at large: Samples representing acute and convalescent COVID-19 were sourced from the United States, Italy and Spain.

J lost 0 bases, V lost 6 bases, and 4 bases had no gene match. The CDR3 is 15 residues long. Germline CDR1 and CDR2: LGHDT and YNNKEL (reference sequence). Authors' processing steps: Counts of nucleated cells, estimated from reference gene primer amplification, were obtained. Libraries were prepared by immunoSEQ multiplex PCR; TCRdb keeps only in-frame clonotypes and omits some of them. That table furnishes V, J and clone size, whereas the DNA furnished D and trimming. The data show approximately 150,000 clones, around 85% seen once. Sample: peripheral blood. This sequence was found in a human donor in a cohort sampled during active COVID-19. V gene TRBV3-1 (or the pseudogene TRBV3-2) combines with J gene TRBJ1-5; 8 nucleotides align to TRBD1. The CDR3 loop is CASSPTGDSNQPQHF. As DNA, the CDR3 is TGTGCCAGCAGTCCGACAGGGGATAGCAATCAGCCCCAGCATTTT.